This is a list of T cell receptor beta chains from one sample in a study of cytotoxic CD8 clonotypes in ibrutinib-treated CLL. Assay: immunoSEQ multiplex PCR; the TCRdb copy retains only in-frame clones and omits some. This sample has 150,000 or so clones, with 70% to 90% found just once. This sample comprised PBMCs, obtained after 24 months of ibrutinib treatment. Source of these receptors: a human donor with chronic lymphocytic leukemia. CDR3s include the opening cysteine and the closing phenylalanine or tryptophan. A D gene is named only where the DNA matches it firmly. Only some rows state a clone size, as once, few, many or a class for expanded clones.

D gene	V gene	clone size	J gene	CDR3 DNA	CDR3 protein
-	TRBV27	-	TRBJ2-6	TGTGCCAGCAGTCCCCTCGGGACATCCCACTCTGGGGCCAACGTCCTGACTTTC	CASSPLGTSHSGANVLTF
-	TRBV28	-	TRBJ2-1	TGTGCCAGCAGCCCTCACCGGGCGGATGAGCAGTTCTTC	CASSPHRADEQFF
-	TRBV21-1	-	TRBJ2-7	TGTGCCAGCAGCAGGGGACAACTTAGATCCTACGAGCAGTACTTC	CASSRGQLRSYEQYF
-	TRBV19	-	TRBJ2-7	TGTGCCAGTAGTATACTAGGGGCCTACGAGCAGTACTTC	CASSILGAYEQYF
-	TRBV5-1	once	TRBJ2-1	TGCGCCAGCAGCTTGGAGGCTGCGAATGAGCAGTTCTTC	CASSLEAANEQFF
-	TRBV11-1	-	TRBJ2-3	TGTGCCAGCAGCTTAGCGGGGGCGGGAGGCACAGATACGCAGTATTTT	CASSLAGAGGTDTQYF
-	TRBV21-1	medium-sized	TRBJ1-1	TGTGCCAGCAGCAAAAAGGCCTTGCCGAACACTGAAGCTTTCTTT	CASSKKALPNTEAFF
-	TRBV7-9	-	TRBJ1-1	TGTGCCAGCACCTTATACCAATCTAACACTGAAGCTTTCTTT	CASTLYQSNTEAFF
TRBD1	TRBV19	-	TRBJ2-7	TGTGCCAGTAGTGGGCTGGGGACAGGATACTACGAGCAGTACTTC	CASSGLGTGYYEQYF
-	TRBV7-2	-	TRBJ2-1	TGTGCCAGCAGCCCGCGCGGAGTAGCCGGTGAGCAGTTCTTC	CASSPRGVAGEQFF
TRBD1	TRBV5-6	-	TRBJ1-6	TGTGCCAGCAGCACCGGACAGGCAGATCCATATAATTCACCCCTCCACTTT	CASSTGQADPYNSPLHF
-	TRBV6-6	-	TRBJ2-3	TGTGCCAGCAGTGCACCGGGCACAGATACGCAGTATTTT	CASSAPGTDTQYF
-	TRBV5-1	-	TRBJ2-2	TGCGCCAGCAGCTTGGGACAGCGCACCGGGGAGCTGTTTTTT	CASSLGQRTGELFF
TRBD1	TRBV9	-	TRBJ2-6	TGTGCCAGCAGCGCAACAGGGGCTGGGGCCAACGTCCTGACTTTC	CASSATGAGANVLTF
TRBD1	TRBV5-6	-	TRBJ2-1	TGTGCCAGCAGAACGACAGGGTCTGAGCAGTTCTTC	CASRTTGSEQFF
-	TRBV28	-	TRBJ2-7	TGTGCCAGCCGGAGGGAAGGGACAGCTTCTTTGTGGTACTTC	CASRREGTASLWYF